Listed here are 17 T cell receptor beta chains from one sample, sequenced in a study of identical twins. TCRdb re-analysed the 5' RACE reads in MiXCR, keeping a single row per CDR3 protein. Seen here are some 1,600,000 distinct CDR3 sequences, about 32% observed once, and the top ten hold roughly 0.3%. The sample consisted of cord blood. The receptors shown here come from a newborn girl in good health.

This chain uses TRBV28 with TRBJ2-7, with D perhaps TRBD1 (6 bases). Trimming pared 5 bases from V and 1 base from J, leaving 24 bases between. Germline V gives CDR1 MDHEN, CDR2 SYDVKM. CDR3 length: 18 residues. This CDR3 is CASSVPPTGPLLSYEQYF. The CDR3 nucleotides read TGTGCCAGCAGTGTACCACCTACAGGGCCCCTTCTTTCCTACGAGCAGTACTTC.

This rearrangement joins TRBV20-1 to TRBJ2-1, with TRBD1 as a possible D gene (6 bases). Trimming stripped 0 bases from V and 6 bases from J, with 12 bases between. This CDR3 comprises 14 residues. The germline V gene encodes CDR1 DFQATT and CDR2 SNEGSKA (reference sequence). CDR3 coding DNA: TGCAGTGCTAGAGATGTCCTAGGGGGCAATGAGCAGTTCTTC. Translation gives CSARDVLGGNEQFF.

This clonotype was counted only a few times. The chain is built from TRBV12-3 or TRBV12-4 and TRBJ2-5; 13 bases fit TRBD2. V trimming: 2 bases; J trimming: 1 base; junction bases outside the gene matches: 1. This CDR3 has 16 residues. CDR3 nucleotides: TGTGCCAGCAGTTTAACTAGCGGGGGGGTCCAAGAGACCCAGTACTTC. As protein: CASSLTSGGVQETQYF.

This CDR3 is CATSDYRGPAGVRGSETQYF. As DNA, the CDR3 is TGTGCCACCAGTGATTATCGGGGACCAGCGGGAGTAAGGGGTAGCGAGACCCAGTACTTC. V gene TRBV24-1 combines with J gene TRBJ2-4; TRBD2 matches at 8 bases. The J call may be in error: the DNA end matches TRBJ2-5 better. There are 20 residues in the CDR3. In germline, CDR1 is KGHDR, CDR2 SFDVKD.

As regards this clonotype: The junction departs from germline at one end; a sequencing error may be responsible. CDR3 loop: CAGSRTSGTLAKNIQYF. The CDR3 region has the DNA TGTGCCGGCAGCCGGACTAGCGGCACCCTAGCCAAAAACATTCAGTACTTC. This chain links TRBV7-2 with TRBJ2-4; 10 nucleotides agree with TRBD2. There are 17 residues in the CDR3. Per the germline V gene, CDR1 is SGHTA and CDR2 is FQGNSA. The complete variable domain, with remaining parts taken from reference TRBV7-2 and TRBJ2-4, reads GAGVSQSPSNKVTEKGKDVELRCDPISGHTALYWYRQSLGQGLEFLIYFQGNSAPDKSGLPSDRFSAERTGGSVSTLTIQRTQQEDSAVYLCAGSRTSGTLAKNIQYFGAGTRLSVL.

This clonotype was seen a few times. In DNA, the CDR3 is TGTGCCAGCAGCCAAGAAGCCAGGTCCACCTACGAGCAGTACTTC. It yields the protein CASSQEARSTYEQYF. The rearrangement links TRBV3-1 to TRBJ2-7; no firm D call. The germline gives CDR1 LGHDT, CDR2 YNNKEL (reference sequence). Trimming stripped 0 bases from V and 2 bases from J, with 11 bases between. CDR3 length: 15 residues.

The chain couples TRBV12-1 to TRBJ2-1; the table names TRBD1, a call not compared with the DNA. TRBV12-1 is a pseudogene segment. This CDR3 contains 16 residues. The CDR3 nucleotides are TGTGCCAGCAGCCTCCCCCGGGGGTGCTCCTACAATGAGCAGTTCTTC. This sequence encodes CASSLPRGCSYNEQFF.

The chain joins TRBV29-1 to TRBJ2-2; D remains unclear. The V and J ends lost 4 bases and 6 bases respectively, with 9 bases between them. Per germline, CDR1 SQVTM and CDR2 ANQGSEA. CDR3 size: 12 residues. The CDR3 bases are TGCAGCGTTGGGCTAATGGCCGGGGAGCTGTTTTTT. Translation: CSVGLMAGELFF.

V and J are TRBV21-1 and TRBJ2-7. TRBV21-1 is listed as a pseudogene. This CDR3 region has 16 residues. The CDR3 here is CASSKLMMGESYEQYF. The CDR3, as DNA: TGTGCCAGCAGCAAATTAATGATGGGTGAATCCTACGAGCAGTACTTC.

The chain carries TRBV18 and TRBJ1-1; no clear D gene. Trimming took 3 bases from V and 5 from J, leaving 10 bases between them. The length of the CDR3 is 13 residues. The germline CDR1 and CDR2 sequences are KGHSH and LQKENI. CDR3 nucleotides: TGTGCCAGCTCACCTAGTCGTGGGACTGAAGCTTTCTTT. Amino acid sequence: CASSPSRGTEAFF. Full variable domain (outside the CDR3, taken from reference TRBV18 and TRBJ1-1): NAGVMQNPRHLVRRRGQEARLRCSPMKGHSHVYWYRQLPEEGLKFMVYLQKENIIDESGMPKERFSAEFPKEGPSILRIQQVVRGDSAAYFCASSPSRGTEAFFGQGTRLTVV.

This chain uses TRBV6-6 with TRBJ1-3, with D unclear. The germline V gene has CDR1 MNHNY and CDR2 SVGAGI (reference sequence). V was cut by 4 bases and J by 2 bases, with 12 bases left in between. CDR3 length equals 15 residues. The CDR3 sequence is CASSLALGTGNTIYF. CDR3 bases: TGTGCCAGCAGTTTGGCGTTGGGAACTGGAAACACCATATATTTT.

A few counts support this clonotype. This may be a read error, as it is one base from a much larger clone. J is TRBJ2-1 and V is TRBV29-1; 8 bases are a match to TRBD1. The J call may be wrong; the DNA end is better matched by TRBJ2-7. From germline, CDR1 is SQVTM and CDR2 ANQGSEA. The CDR3 is 13 amino acids. The CDR3 region is CSGDRTSYNEQYF. The CDR3 DNA reads TGCAGCGGGGACAGGACCTCCTACAATGAGCAGTACTTC.

The rearrangement links TRBV6-5 to TRBJ2-1, with D possibly matching TRBD2 (5 bases). The CDR3 totals 12 residues. Trimming left V 5 bases short and J 11 bases short, with 13 bases between. Germline V CDR1 and CDR2: MNHEY, SVGAGI. DNA for the CDR3: TGTGCCAGCAGTCCCCGGACCGGGAAGCAGTTCTTC. It codes for CASSPRTGKQFF.

Concerning this clonotype itself: An end of the junction differs from the germline gene, which may be a read error. The chain joins TRBV2 to TRBJ1-5; D gene unclear. The CDR3 contains 13 residues. Germline values: CDR1 SNHLY, CDR2 FYNNEI. CDR3 sequence (DNA): TGTGCCAGCAGTGACGATAGCAATCAGCCTCAGCATTTT. It is translated as CASSDDSNQPQHF. Together with reference TRBV2 and TRBJ1-5, the CDR3 gives the full variable domain: EPEVTQTPSHQVTQMGQEVILRCVPISNHLYFYWYRQILGQKVEFLVSFYNNEISEKSEIFDDQFSVERPDGSNFTLKIRSTKLEDSAMYFCASSDDSNQPQHFGDGTRLSIL.

V usage is TRBV5-1 and J usage is TRBJ2-2; 8 nucleotides match TRBD2. V lost 2 bases and J lost 1; bases outside the gene matches: 1. Looked up from germline, CDR1 is SGHRS and CDR2 is YFSETQ. The CDR3 sequence is 15 residues long. The CDR3 sequence is CASSFSGENTGELFF. The DNA of the CDR3 is TGCGCCAGCAGCTTTAGCGGGGAGAACACCGGGGAGCTGTTTTTT.

The J gene is TRBJ1-5, the V gene TRBV7-2; no reliable D call. From germline, CDR1 is SGHTA and CDR2 FQGNSA. The CDR3 contains 15 residues. The V and J ends lost 0 bases and 2 bases respectively, with 8 bases between them. Here the CDR3 DNA reads TGTGCCAGCAGCTTAGCAGGGTACGGCAATCAGCCCCAGCATTTT. Protein product: CASSLAGYGNQPQHF.

Only a few counts were recorded for this clonotype. The chain has TRBV12-3 or TRBV12-4 and TRBJ1-2; D possibly corresponds to TRBD1 (6 bases). The CDR3 contains 13 residues. The ends were cut back, 7 bases at V and 4 bases at J, with 13 bases in the middle. This CDR3 is CASTERQAYGYTF. CDR3 coding DNA: TGTGCCAGCACCGAACGACAGGCCTATGGCTACACCTTC.